A selection of T cell receptor beta chains follows, all from one sample in a study of shared clonotypes between healthy human individuals. The table came from immunoSEQ multiplex PCR; TCRdb's copy has only in-frame clones and leaves some out. The profile shows over a million clones, 78% of them singletons. The source material was memory CD4+ T cells from PBMCs. The receptors shown here come from a young man in good health. Some clones in this sample may be carry-over from other donors' samples. The CDR3 runs from the conserved cysteine through the conserved F or W. The D gene is left open where the match is weak. Not all rows give a size; the values are once, few, many and, for expanded clones, a class.

d_gene: TRBD2; v_gene: TRBV15; abundance: NA; j_gene: TRBJ2-1; CDR3nt: TGTGCCACCAGCAGAGATCGCGGGAGGGCCGGTAGCAATGAGCAGTTCTTC; CDR3aa: CATSRDRGRAGSNEQFF
d_gene: NA; v_gene: TRBV21-1; abundance: NA; j_gene: TRBJ2-7; CDR3nt: TGTGCCAGCAGCAGAAATGGGCCGACTTGGTACGAGCAGTACTTC; CDR3aa: CASSRNGPTWYEQYF
d_gene: TRBD2; v_gene: TRBV4-3; abundance: NA; j_gene: TRBJ2-5; CDR3nt: TGCGCCAGCAGCCAACTTACCGGGACTAGCGGGGCTCCCCAGTACTTC; CDR3aa: CASSQLTGTSGAPQYF
d_gene: TRBD2; v_gene: TRBV29-1; abundance: NA; j_gene: TRBJ2-3; CDR3nt: TGCAGCGTCGGGGGGTTGGTGCGGCCACGCACAGATACGCAGTATTTT; CDR3aa: CSVGGLVRPRTDTQYF
d_gene: NA; v_gene: TRBV10-1; abundance: few; j_gene: TRBJ1-2; CDR3nt: TGCGCCAGCAGTGAGAGTGGGACGGCGGCTCCTTACACCTTC; CDR3aa: CASSESGTAAPYTF
d_gene: NA; v_gene: TRBV7-3; abundance: NA; j_gene: TRBJ2-1; CDR3nt: TGTGCCAGCAGCTTAAGTCCAGGGCTGGGTGGTGAGCAGTTCTTC; CDR3aa: CASSLSPGLGGEQFF
d_gene: NA; v_gene: TRBV7-8; abundance: NA; j_gene: TRBJ1-2; CDR3nt: TGTGCCAGCAGCTTAGGGGGCACCGCTTTGGAGGGCTACACCTTC; CDR3aa: CASSLGGTALEGYTF
d_gene: TRBD1; v_gene: TRBV14; abundance: NA; j_gene: TRBJ2-7; CDR3nt: TGTGCCAGCAGCCCCCTGGGGACAGGATCCTACGAGCAGTACTTC; CDR3aa: CASSPLGTGSYEQYF
d_gene: TRBD2; v_gene: TRBV7-3; abundance: NA; j_gene: TRBJ2-3; CDR3nt: TGTGCCAGCAGCTTAGGGCCAGCGGGAGCGGGATTAGATACGCAGTATTTT; CDR3aa: CASSLGPAGAGLDTQYF
d_gene: TRBD2; v_gene: TRBV9; abundance: NA; j_gene: TRBJ2-1; CDR3nt: TGTGCCAGCAGCGTAACTAGCGGGAGCGGGTACAATGAGCAGTTCTTC; CDR3aa: CASSVTSGSGYNEQFF
d_gene: NA; v_gene: TRBV28; abundance: NA; j_gene: TRBJ1-4; CDR3nt: TGTGCCAGCGGGGAGCCGACAGCGTTGAATGAAAAACTGTTTTTT; CDR3aa: CASGEPTALNEKLFF
d_gene: NA; v_gene: TRBV28; abundance: NA; j_gene: TRBJ2-2; CDR3nt: TGTGCCAGCAGCCCACCCCAGCGCCCCGGGGAGCTGTTTTTT; CDR3aa: CASSPPQRPGELFF
d_gene: NA; v_gene: TRBV7-6; abundance: NA; j_gene: TRBJ2-4; CDR3nt: TGTGCCGCCCCGCCCACCCCTAGTGGGGCCAAAAACATTCAGTACTTC; CDR3aa: CAAPPTPSGAKNIQYF
d_gene: NA; v_gene: TRBV29-1; abundance: NA; j_gene: TRBJ1-1; CDR3nt: TGCAGCGTTGCGGGGTGGGTCACTGAAGCTTTCTTT; CDR3aa: CSVAGWVTEAFF
d_gene: NA; v_gene: TRBV29-1; abundance: few; j_gene: TRBJ2-5; CDR3nt: TGCAGCGTTGAAGATCCCTTGGGGGGCCGGCAAGAGACCCAGTACTTC; CDR3aa: CSVEDPLGGRQETQYF
d_gene: NA; v_gene: TRBV14; abundance: NA; j_gene: TRBJ2-1; CDR3nt: TGTGCCAGCAGCCAAGATTGGCAGGGGTACAATGAGCAGTTCTTC; CDR3aa: CASSQDWQGYNEQFF
d_gene: NA; v_gene: TRBV5-1; abundance: NA; j_gene: TRBJ2-2; CDR3nt: TGCGCCAGCAGCTTGTCGGGCTCGGACACCGGGGAGCTGTTTTTT; CDR3aa: CASSLSGSDTGELFF
d_gene: NA; v_gene: TRBV7-9; abundance: NA; j_gene: TRBJ2-1; CDR3nt: TGTGCCAGCAGCTCAACTTCGAGCTCCTACAATGAGCAGTTCTTC; CDR3aa: CASSSTSSSYNEQFF
d_gene: TRBD1; v_gene: TRBV5-4; abundance: NA; j_gene: TRBJ2-4; CDR3nt: TGTGCCAGCAGCTTGGAGCAGGGGGCGGAGAACATTCAGTACTTC; CDR3aa: CASSLEQGAENIQYF
d_gene: NA; v_gene: TRBV6-1; abundance: NA; j_gene: TRBJ2-2; CDR3nt: TGTGCCAGCAGTGAAGGGGGAACACTGTGGACCACCGGGGAGCTGTTTTTT; CDR3aa: CASSEGGTLWTTGELFF
d_gene: NA; v_gene: TRBV5-1; abundance: few; j_gene: TRBJ1-2; CDR3nt: TGCGCCAGCAGCTTGGATCAAACATTCGGCTACACCTTC; CDR3aa: CASSLDQTFGYTF
d_gene: TRBD1; v_gene: TRBV2; abundance: NA; j_gene: TRBJ1-4; CDR3nt: TGTGCCAGCAGTGTGGGGCCAGGGGGACGGGAAAAACTGTTTTTT; CDR3aa: CASSVGPGGREKLFF
d_gene: NA; v_gene: TRBV7-3; abundance: NA; j_gene: TRBJ2-6; CDR3nt: TGTGCCAGCAGCTCAGTCGTGCGGGGCGACAACGTCCTGACTTTC; CDR3aa: CASSSVVRGDNVLTF
d_gene: NA; v_gene: TRBV5-4; abundance: NA; j_gene: TRBJ2-1; CDR3nt: TGTGCCAGCAGCGCGGGGACCCTTAGGTCGCCTGTACGCTACAATGAGCAGTTCTTC; CDR3aa: CASSAGTLRSPVRYNEQFF